The 6 T cell receptor beta chains below come from one sample, sequenced in a study of monozygotic twins with inflammatory bowel disease. TCRdb re-called the 5' RACE reads, yielding one record per CDR3 amino acid sequence without DNA. The table lists roughly 160,000 distinct CDR3 sequences. Sequencing used blood. The origin of the receptors is a human donor with ulcerative colitis or Crohn's disease, or a healthy co-twin of an affected twin (not recorded which).

The rearrangement uses TRBV20-1 and TRBJ2-7; TCRdb names TRBD2, which stays unverified in the absence of DNA. From germline, CDR1 is DFQATT and CDR2 SNEGSKA (reference sequence). The CDR3 covers 13 residues. The chain's CDR3 is CSTGLAGWDEQYF.

The chain uses TRBV6-1 and TRBJ2-4; TCRdb's D gene call, TRBD1, goes unchecked for lack of DNA. The CDR3 length is 16 residues. Germline assignment: CDR1 MNHNS and CDR2 SASEGT. The CDR3 protein is CASSPGAGAWVDQLYF.

The chain has TRBV6-2 or TRBV6-3 and TRBJ2-1; TCRdb lists TRBD2, though no DNA is available to test this call. The CDR3 is made up of 21 amino acids. CDR1 is MNHEY and CDR2 is SVGEGT in the germline V gene. The CDR3 spells CASSLSPGHLWSSGFYNEKFF.

This sequence joins TRBV4-3 and TRBJ2-1; absent DNA, TCRdb's TRBD2 call cannot be checked. This CDR3 spans 17 amino acids. Germline assignment: CDR1 LGHNA and CDR2 YSLEER. The CDR3 protein is CASSQGLAGRAYNEQFF.

The rearrangement joins TRBV20-1 to TRBJ2-7; TCRdb outputs TRBD2, but without DNA this stays unchecked. The CDR3 is 16 amino acids. Germline-derived CDR1 and CDR2 are DFQATT and SNEGSKA (reference sequence). This CDR3 is CSARAGSGRAGNEQYF.

The chain couples TRBV6-1 to TRBJ2-3; TCRdb indicates TRBD2, and absent DNA this call remains unverified. The CDR3 runs 14 residues. CDR1 MNHNS and CDR2 SASEGT come from the germline V gene. CDR3 amino acids: CASRQSGFTDTQYF.